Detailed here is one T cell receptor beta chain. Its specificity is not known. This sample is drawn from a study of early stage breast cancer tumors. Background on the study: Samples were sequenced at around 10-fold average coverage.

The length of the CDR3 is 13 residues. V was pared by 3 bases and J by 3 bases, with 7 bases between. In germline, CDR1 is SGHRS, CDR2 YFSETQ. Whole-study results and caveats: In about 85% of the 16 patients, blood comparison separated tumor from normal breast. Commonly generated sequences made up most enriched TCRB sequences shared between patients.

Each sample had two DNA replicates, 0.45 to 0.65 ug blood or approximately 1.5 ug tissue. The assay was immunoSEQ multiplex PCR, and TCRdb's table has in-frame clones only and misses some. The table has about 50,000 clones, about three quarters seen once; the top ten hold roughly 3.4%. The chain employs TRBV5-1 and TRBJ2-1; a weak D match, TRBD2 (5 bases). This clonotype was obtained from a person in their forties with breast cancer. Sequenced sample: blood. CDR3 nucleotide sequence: TGCGCCAGCAGCTCCGGGAACTACAATGAGCAGTTCTTC. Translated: CASSSGNYNEQFF.